These 31 T cell receptor beta chains were all obtained from the same sample, sequenced in a study of response to subunit inactivated influenza vaccine. TCRdb re-derived calls from the RT-PCR reads in MiXCR, one entry per CDR3 protein. The table has 400,000 to 650,000 distinct CDR3 sequences, approximately 7.7% seen once. The sequenced sample was PBMCs from blood, obtained about 24 months after vaccination. The receptor source for this set is a man aged 50 to 69 who received an inactivated influenza vaccine.

The chain carries TRBV15 and TRBJ2-4, with 7 bases that match TRBD1. Germline lookup yields CDR1 LNHNV and CDR2 YYDKDF (reference sequence). The CDR3 spans 19 residues. The V segment lost 2 bases and the J segment 1 base; nucleotides outside the gene matches: 14. CDR3 DNA: TGTGCCACCAGCAGAACCATGACAGGGAGCGGATTTGCCAAAAACATTCAGTACTTC. Its translation: CATSRTMTGSGFAKNIQYF.

This clonotype appeared many times. The chain carries TRBV11-2 and TRBJ2-7; D unclear. Between the trimmed V and J ends, which lost 1 base and 0 bases, there was a span of 10 bases. The CDR3 runs to 15 residues. The germline V gene encodes CDR1 SGHAT and CDR2 FQNNGV. CDR3 region: CASSLGAVSSYEQYF. CDR3 nucleotide sequence: TGTGCCAGCAGCTTAGGGGCGGTAAGCTCCTACGAGCAGTACTTC.

This clonotype was seen only a few times. This chain uses TRBV6-5 with TRBJ1-5, with 7 bases identical to TRBD1. Looked up from germline, CDR1 is MNHEY and CDR2 is SVGAGI. There are 16 residues in the CDR3. With 6 bases clipped from V and 1 base from J, the junction kept 9 bases outside the gene matches. CDR3 DNA sequence: TGTGCCAGCAGATTAACAGGGGCCGTAAGCAATCAGCCCCAGCATTTT. Translation: CASRLTGAVSNQPQHF.

The V gene is TRBV5-5, the J gene TRBJ2-2; 7 bases are shared with TRBD1. Per the germline V gene, CDR1 is SGHKS and CDR2 is YYEKEE (reference sequence). Trimming removed 4 bases from V and 0 bases from J; junction bases left unmatched: 9. CDR3 length: 17 amino acids. CDR3 sequence reads: CASSTAPGTANTGELFF. As DNA, the CDR3 is TGTGCCAGCAGCACCGCCCCCGGGACAGCGAACACCGGGGAGCTGTTTTTT.

This clonotype was counted only a few times. The chain combines TRBV7-3 with TRBJ2-7, with 10 positions matching TRBD2. Trimming took 5 bases from V and 6 from J; bases not matched to a gene: 10. Germline CDR1 is SGHTA and CDR2 is FQGTGA. The CDR3 is 15 residues long. DNA for the CDR3: TGTGCCAGCAGCGCTCTAGCGGGGGCTTATTCCGAGCAGTACTTC. Amino acids: CASSALAGAYSEQYF.

The rearrangement uses TRBV10-3 and TRBJ2-3; D may be TRBD1 or TRBD2 (5 bases each). The CDR3 spans 12 residues. Between the trimmed V and J ends, which lost 5 bases and 6 bases, there was a span of 9 bases. Germline V gene lookup returns CDR1 ENHRY and CDR2 SYGVKD. The CDR3 sequence: CAISSGRDTQYF. The CDR3 bases are TGTGCCATCAGTTCGGGACGTGATACGCAGTATTTT.

The rearrangement joins TRBV4-2 to TRBJ1-6; D is uncertain. There are 14 residues in the CDR3. The V gene lost 0 bases and the J gene lost 7 bases, with 7 bases spanning the gap. Germline CDR1 LGHNA, CDR2 YNFKEQ. As DNA, the CDR3 is TGTGCCAGCAGCCAAGATACAGCGAATTCACCCCTCCACTTT. Translating it yields CASSQDTANSPLHF.

A note on this clonotype: A read error may account for a junction end that differs from germline. This chain links TRBV5-6 with TRBJ2-2, with D unresolved. CDR1 and CDR2 (germline): SGHDT, YYEEEE. The CDR3 contains 15 residues. This chain's CDR3 is CASSLGVGNAGELFF. In DNA form, the CDR3 reads TGTGCCAGCAGCTTGGGTGTGGGGAACGCCGGGGAGCTGTTTTTT.

The CDR3: CASSESGSETQYF. In DNA, the CDR3 is TGTGCCAGCAGTGAGAGCGGGAGTGAGACCCAGTACTTC. The rearrangement uses TRBV2 and TRBJ2-5; 8 nucleotides line up with TRBD2. This CDR3 region has 13 residues. The germline V gene encodes CDR1 SNHLY and CDR2 FYNNEI. J gave up 5 bases and V 3 bases, and 2 bases lay outside the gene matches.

In the case of this clonotype: The CDR3 ends on some other residue instead of the conserved phenylalanine or tryptophan, so this is likely a read error. The CDR3, as DNA: TGTGCCATCAGTGAACGGGACGGTGACGAGACCCAGTACTCC. Protein sequence: CAISERDGDETQYS. This chain joins TRBV10-3 and TRBJ2-5; D is perhaps TRBD1 or TRBD2 (5 bases each). Germline V gene data show CDR1 as ENHRY and CDR2 as SYGVKD. Between the trimmed V and J ends, which lost 3 bases and 5 bases, there was a span of 13 bases. The CDR3 runs to 14 residues.

As concerns this clonotype: It is likely a read error, because the conserved phenylalanine at the end of the CDR3 is missing. The V gene is TRBV6-6, the J gene TRBJ2-7; D unclear. The CDR3 contains 13 residues. Per germline, CDR1 MNHNY and CDR2 SVGAGI (reference sequence). Trimming stripped 5 bases from V and 2 bases from J, with 10 bases between. The CDR3 spells CASSPPRTYEQYL. CDR3 bases: TGTGCCAGCAGTCCCCCCAGGACCTACGAGCAGTACCTC.

This clonotype was recorded at least ten times. V and J are TRBV25-1 and TRBJ2-3; 10 bases fit TRBD1. V trimming: 4 bases; J trimming: 4 bases; junction bases outside the gene matches: 8. The germline gives CDR1 MGHDK, CDR2 SYGVNS. This CDR3 comprises 16 residues. Here the CDR3 reads CASSVPGTGVPDTQYF. CDR3 DNA sequence: TGTGCCAGCAGTGTTCCCGGGACAGGGGTACCAGATACGCAGTATTTT.

This clonotype was picked up a small number of times. The chain uses TRBV28 and TRBJ1-5; D gene unclear. CDR3 size: 14 residues. Trimming stripped 1 base from V and 7 bases from J, with 11 bases between. Germline lookup yields CDR1 MDHEN and CDR2 SYDVKM. The CDR3 loop reads CASSLSPLGQPQHF. CDR3 nucleotide sequence: TGTGCCAGCAGTTTATCCCCTCTTGGGCAGCCCCAGCATTTT.

This clonotype appeared many times. This chain joins TRBV15 and TRBJ1-2; TRBD1 aligns across 10 bases. The CDR3 runs 15 residues. CDR1 and CDR2 (germline): LNHNV, YYDKDF (reference sequence). The V gene end was trimmed by 0 bases and the J gene end by 8 bases; junction bases not matched to a gene: 6. The CDR3 DNA follows: TGTGCCACCAGCAGAGATCGGGGGACAGGGGACGGCTACACCTTC. It encodes CATSRDRGTGDGYTF.

A few counts support this clonotype. The rearrangement uses TRBV12-3 or TRBV12-4 and TRBJ2-2, with D uncertain. Trimming shortened V by 3 bases and J by 7 bases, and 9 bases separated the two germline ends. CDR3 size: 13 residues. This chain's CDR3 is CASSFHSGGELFF. The CDR3 DNA reads TGTGCCAGCAGTTTTCACTCGGGCGGGGAGCTGTTTTTT.

This clonotype was counted many times. V is TRBV4-3 and J is TRBJ2-1, with 11 bases matching TRBD2. CDR1 and CDR2 (germline): LGHNA, YSLEER. The CDR3 spans 15 residues. The V gene end was trimmed by 1 base and the J gene end by 8 bases; junction bases not matched to a gene: 4. The CDR3 nucleotides are TGCGCCAGCAGCCAAGTTAGCGGGGGGGCCTATGAGCAGTTCTTC. Encoded protein: CASSQVSGGAYEQFF.

The chain employs TRBV16 and TRBJ1-5; the D gene is possibly TRBD1 (5 bases). This CDR3 comprises 16 residues. V gave up 1 base and J gave up 0 bases, with 10 bases separating them. From germline, CDR1 is KGHSY and CDR2 FQNENV. For the CDR3, the DNA is TGTGCCAGCAGCCAATTTACGGACATTAGCAATCAGCCCCAGCATTTT. This encodes CASSQFTDISNQPQHF.

This clonotype showed up many times. J is TRBJ1-1 and V is TRBV2, with 7 bases aligning to TRBD1. The CDR3 runs 13 residues. V lost 9 bases, J lost 0 bases, and 4 bases stayed unmatched. Germline V gene data show CDR1 as SNHLY and CDR2 as FYNNEI. The CDR3, as DNA: TGTGCCAGTTCGGGACAGCTGAACACTGAAGCTTTCTTT. Translation: CASSGQLNTEAFF.

This clonotype has more than one count but fewer than ten. CDR3 residues: CASSVKTGGGSPLHF. The DNA of the CDR3 is TGTGCCAGCAGCGTAAAAACAGGGGGCGGGTCACCCCTCCACTTT. The V call is TRBV9, the J call TRBJ1-6, with TRBD1 matching over 9 bases. V lost 1 base to trimming and J lost 10 bases; unmatched junction nucleotides: 6. Looked up from germline, CDR1 is SGDLS and CDR2 is YYNGEE. The CDR3 spans 15 residues.

This clonotype has just a few counts. This rearrangement joins TRBV20-1 to TRBJ2-7; the D call may be TRBD1 or TRBD2 (5 bases each). Germline CDR1 DFQATT, CDR2 SNEGSKA (reference sequence). This CDR3 has 14 amino acids. The ends were cut back, 3 bases at V and 3 bases at J, with 15 bases in the middle. The CDR3 DNA reads TGCAGTGCTAGGGCAGGGAGCCTCTTCTACGAGCAGTACTTC. Residues: CSARAGSLFYEQYF.

CDR3 nucleotide sequence: TGTGCCAGCAGGTACAGGAATAACTATGGCTACACCTTC. Translation gives CASRYRNNYGYTF. The chain links TRBV6-5 to TRBJ1-2, with a possible D match to TRBD1 (5 bases). This CDR3 contains 13 residues. V was clipped by 6 bases and J by 1 base, with 9 bases between them. CDR1 and CDR2 (germline): MNHEY, SVGAGI.

The chain carries TRBV5-1 and TRBJ2-3; 12 bases agree with TRBD2. Germline V gene sequence: CDR1 SGHRS, CDR2 YFSETQ. After removal of 3 bases from V and 3 bases from J, the junction contained 5 bases not matched to a gene. This CDR3 has 16 amino acids. The CDR3 DNA sequence: TGCGCCAGCAGCTCCAGGACTAGCGGGACTACAGATACGCAGTATTTT. This gives the protein CASSSRTSGTTDTQYF.

The rearrangement joins TRBV7-8 to TRBJ2-7, with D perhaps matching TRBD2 (6 bases). The ends were cut back, 2 bases at V and 4 bases at J, with 15 bases in the middle. The CDR3 spans 15 residues. Germline CDR1 SGHVS, CDR2 FQNEAQ. As DNA, the CDR3 is TGTGCCAGCAGCTTATCCTTGGAGGGCTCATACGAGCAGTACTTC. Translating gives CASSLSLEGSYEQYF.

This clonotype has just a few counts. The chain links TRBV5-1 to TRBJ2-7; a weak D match, TRBD2 (6 bases). V lost 1 base and J 3 bases, leaving 11 bases between the germline ends. CDR3 length equals 14 residues. Germline-derived CDR1 and CDR2 are SGHRS and YFSETQ. CDR3: CASSLHGGNYEQYF. In DNA, the CDR3 is TGCGCCAGCAGCTTGCATGGAGGGAACTACGAGCAGTACTTC.

CDR3 region: CASSRRVVTGELFF. The CDR3, as DNA: TGTGCCAGCAGCCGCCGGGTCGTTACCGGGGAGCTGTTTTTT. V is TRBV7-2 and J is TRBJ2-2; unclear D gene. V lost 5 bases, J lost 5 bases, and 12 bases lay in between. Per the germline V gene, CDR1 is SGHTA and CDR2 is FQGNSA. There are 14 residues in the CDR3.

This clonotype was observed many times. The genes are TRBV7-3 and TRBJ2-3; D may be TRBD1 or TRBD2 (6 bases each). The V end was cut by 3 bases, the J end by 0 bases, with 10 bases between. Looked up from germline, CDR1 is SGHTA and CDR2 is FQGTGA. This CDR3 region has 15 residues. The CDR3: CASSFGGHSTDTQYF. Here the CDR3 DNA reads TGTGCCAGCAGCTTCGGGGGACACAGCACAGATACGCAGTATTTT.

The chain has TRBV19 and TRBJ2-5; D is uncertain. CDR1 and CDR2 (germline): LNHDA, SQIVND (reference sequence). The CDR3 runs 13 residues. The V end lost 3 bases, the J end lost 5 bases, and 10 bases lay between the germline ends. The CDR3 region has the DNA TGTGCCAGTAGTATCTCTGTGGAGGAGACCCAGTACTTC. Protein: CASSISVEETQYF.

Many counts were recorded for this clonotype. The chain couples TRBV3-1 to TRBJ2-4; possible D gene TRBD1, 6 bases. The germline gives CDR1 LGHDT, CDR2 YNNKEL (reference sequence). The CDR3 runs to 15 residues. Trimming left V 4 bases short and J 0 bases short, with 10 bases between. The DNA of the CDR3 is TGTGCCAGCAGCCTAGGGACACTAGCCAAAAACATTCAGTACTTC. Its protein is CASSLGTLAKNIQYF.

This clonotype showed up many times. The CDR3 DNA is TGTGCCAGCAGTGCAGAGTTTAACACTGAAGCTTTCTTT. Its translation: CASSAEFNTEAFF. The J gene is TRBJ1-1, the V gene TRBV2; D gene uncertain. The CDR3 totals 13 residues. V lost 4 bases, J lost 2 bases, and 8 bases lay in between. Per the germline V gene, CDR1 is SNHLY and CDR2 is FYNNEI. Combining the CDR3 with reference TRBV2 and TRBJ1-1 gives the whole variable domain EPEVTQTPSHQVTQMGQEVILRCVPISNHLYFYWYRQILGQKVEFLVSFYNNEISEKSEIFDDQFSVERPDGSNFTLKIRSTKLEDSAMYFCASSAEFNTEAFFGQGTRLTVV.

The CDR3 DNA follows: TGCGCCAGCAGCCCTCAGCCTAGCGGGCAAGAGACCCAGTACTTC. This codes for CASSPQPSGQETQYF. The gene calls are TRBV5-1 and TRBJ2-5; 8 bases map to TRBD2. The germline gives CDR1 SGHRS, CDR2 YFSETQ. This CDR3 comprises 15 residues. The ends lost 4 bases at V and 2 bases at J; junction bases unmatched: 7. The full variable domain, with the rest looked up from reference TRBV5-1 and TRBJ2-5, is KAGVTQTPRYLIKTRGQQVTLSCSPISGHRSVSWYQQTPGQGLQFLFEYFSETQRNKGNFPGRFSGRQFSNSRSEMNVSTLELGDSALYLCASSPQPSGQETQYFGPGTRLLVL.

This clonotype was counted a few times. The chain links TRBV20-1 to TRBJ2-5; possible D gene TRBD1, 6 bases. The CDR3 loop spans 14 amino acids. Germline CDR1 DFQATT, CDR2 SNEGSKA (reference sequence). Trimming shortened V by 2 bases and J by 5 bases, and 15 bases separated the two germline ends. The CDR3 region is CSARRPGESETQYF. The CDR3 bases are TGCAGTGCTAGACGGCCAGGGGAATCCGAGACCCAGTACTTC.